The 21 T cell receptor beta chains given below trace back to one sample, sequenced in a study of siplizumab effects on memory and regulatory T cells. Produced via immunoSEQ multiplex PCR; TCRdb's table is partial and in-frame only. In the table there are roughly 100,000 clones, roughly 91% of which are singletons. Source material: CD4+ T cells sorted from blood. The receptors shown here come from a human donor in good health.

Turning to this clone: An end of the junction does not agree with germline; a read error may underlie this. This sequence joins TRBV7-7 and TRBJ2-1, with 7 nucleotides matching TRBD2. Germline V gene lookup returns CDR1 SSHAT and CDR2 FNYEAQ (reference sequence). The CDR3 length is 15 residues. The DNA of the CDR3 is TGTGCTAGCAGCTTAGAGGGACTACCCTGGCATGAGCAGTTCTTC. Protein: CASSLEGLPWHEQFF.

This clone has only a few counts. CDR3 sequence: CASSNRGRTDTQYF. The CDR3 DNA sequence: TGTGCCAGCAGCAACAGGGGTCGCACAGATACGCAGTATTTT. This chain uses TRBV27 with TRBJ2-3, with 7 bases that match TRBD1. The CDR3 covers 14 residues. The germline V gene encodes CDR1 MNHEY and CDR2 SMNVEV (reference sequence). With 6 bases clipped from V and 1 base from J, the junction kept 4 bases outside the gene matches.

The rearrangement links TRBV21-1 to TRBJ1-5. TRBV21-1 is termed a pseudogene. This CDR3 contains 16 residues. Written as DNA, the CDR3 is TGTGCCAGCCCCCCTCTCCGGGTTCTAAGCAATCAGCCCCAGCATTTT. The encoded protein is CASPPLRVLSNQPQHF.

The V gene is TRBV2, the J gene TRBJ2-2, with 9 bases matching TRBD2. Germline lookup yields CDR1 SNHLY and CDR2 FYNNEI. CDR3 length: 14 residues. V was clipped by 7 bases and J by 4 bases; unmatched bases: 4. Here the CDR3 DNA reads TGTGCCAGCATAGGCGGGGGGGTCACCGGGGAGCTGTTTTTT. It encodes CASIGGGVTGELFF. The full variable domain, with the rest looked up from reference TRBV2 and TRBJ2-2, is EPEVTQTPSHQVTQMGQEVILRCVPISNHLYFYWYRQILGQKVEFLVSFYNNEISEKSEIFDDQFSVERPDGSNFTLKIRSTKLEDSAMYFCASIGGGVTGELFFGEGSRLTVL.

The CDR3 is CASSRQGMAAGELFF. As DNA, the CDR3 is TGTGCCAGTAGTAGACAGGGAATGGCCGCCGGGGAGCTGTTTTTT. V usage is TRBV19 and J usage is TRBJ2-2; 7 bases are a match to TRBD1. CDR1 LNHDA and CDR2 SQIVND come from the germline V gene (reference sequence). V shed 4 bases and J 6 bases; nucleotides not matched to a gene: 8. The CDR3 totals 15 residues.

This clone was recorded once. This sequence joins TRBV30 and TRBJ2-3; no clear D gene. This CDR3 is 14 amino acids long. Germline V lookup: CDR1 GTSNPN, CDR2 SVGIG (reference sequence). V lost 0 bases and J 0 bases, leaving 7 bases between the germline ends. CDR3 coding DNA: TGTGCCTGGAGTGTACCCCCTAGCACAGATACGCAGTATTTT. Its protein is CAWSVPPSTDTQYF.

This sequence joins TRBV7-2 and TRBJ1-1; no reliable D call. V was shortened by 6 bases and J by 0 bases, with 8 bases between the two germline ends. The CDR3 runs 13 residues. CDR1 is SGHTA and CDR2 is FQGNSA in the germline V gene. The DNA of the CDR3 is TGTGCCAGCAGGCTGAACATGAACACTGAAGCTTTCTTT. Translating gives CASRLNMNTEAFF.

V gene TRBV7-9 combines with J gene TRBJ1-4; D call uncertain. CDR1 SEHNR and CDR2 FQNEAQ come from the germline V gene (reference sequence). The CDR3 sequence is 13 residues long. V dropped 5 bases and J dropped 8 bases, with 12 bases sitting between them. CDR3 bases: TGTGCCAGCAGCCGAGGGATCGGAGAAAAACTGTTTTTT. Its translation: CASSRGIGEKLFF.

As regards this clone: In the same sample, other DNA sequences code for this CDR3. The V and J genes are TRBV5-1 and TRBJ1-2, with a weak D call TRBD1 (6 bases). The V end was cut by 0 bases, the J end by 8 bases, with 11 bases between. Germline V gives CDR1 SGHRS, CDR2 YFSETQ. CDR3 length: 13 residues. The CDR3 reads CASSLVGGYGYTF. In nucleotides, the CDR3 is TGCGCCAGCAGCTTGGTCGGGGGCTACGGCTACACCTTC.

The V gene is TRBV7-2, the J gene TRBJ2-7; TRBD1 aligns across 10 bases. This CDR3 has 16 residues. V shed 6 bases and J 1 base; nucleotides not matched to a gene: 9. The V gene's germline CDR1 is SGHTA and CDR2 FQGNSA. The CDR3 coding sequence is TGTGCCAGCAGAACGCTCCGGGACAGGGGATCCTACGAGCAGTACTTC. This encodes CASRTLRDRGSYEQYF.

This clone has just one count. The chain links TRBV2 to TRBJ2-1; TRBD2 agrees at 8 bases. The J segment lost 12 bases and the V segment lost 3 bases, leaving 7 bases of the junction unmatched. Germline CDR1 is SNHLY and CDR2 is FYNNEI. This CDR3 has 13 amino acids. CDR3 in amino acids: CASSDVVAGSQFF. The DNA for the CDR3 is TGTGCCAGCAGTGATGTGGTAGCGGGATCGCAGTTCTTC.

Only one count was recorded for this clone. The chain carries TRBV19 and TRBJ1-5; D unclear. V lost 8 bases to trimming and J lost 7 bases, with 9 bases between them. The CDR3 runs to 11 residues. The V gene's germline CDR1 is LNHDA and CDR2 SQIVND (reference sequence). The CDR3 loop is CASGIRQPQHF. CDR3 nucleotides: TGTGCCAGTGGGATTAGGCAGCCCCAGCATTTT. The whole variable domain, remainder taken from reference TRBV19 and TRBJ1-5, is DGGITQSPKYLFRKEGQNVTLSCEQNLNHDAMYWYRQDPGQGLRLIYYSQIVNDFQKGDIAEGYSVSREKKESFPLTVTSAQKNPTAFYLCASGIRQPQHFGDGTRLSIL.

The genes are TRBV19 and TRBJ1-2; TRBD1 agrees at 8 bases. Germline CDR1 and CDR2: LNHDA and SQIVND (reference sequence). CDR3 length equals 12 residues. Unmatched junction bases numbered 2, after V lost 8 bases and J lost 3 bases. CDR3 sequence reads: CASQTGDYGYTF. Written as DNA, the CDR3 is TGTGCCAGTCAGACAGGGGACTATGGCTACACCTTC. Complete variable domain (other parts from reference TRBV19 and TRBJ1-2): DGGITQSPKYLFRKEGQNVTLSCEQNLNHDAMYWYRQDPGQGLRLIYYSQIVNDFQKGDIAEGYSVSREKKESFPLTVTSAQKNPTAFYLCASQTGDYGYTFGSGTRLTVV.

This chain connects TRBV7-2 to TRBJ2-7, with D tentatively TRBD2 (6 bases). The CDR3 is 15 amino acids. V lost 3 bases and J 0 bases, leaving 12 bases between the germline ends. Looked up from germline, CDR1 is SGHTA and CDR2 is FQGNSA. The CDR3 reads CASSFSGRGSYEQYF. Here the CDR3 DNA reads TGTGCCAGCAGCTTTAGCGGAAGGGGCTCCTACGAGCAGTACTTC.

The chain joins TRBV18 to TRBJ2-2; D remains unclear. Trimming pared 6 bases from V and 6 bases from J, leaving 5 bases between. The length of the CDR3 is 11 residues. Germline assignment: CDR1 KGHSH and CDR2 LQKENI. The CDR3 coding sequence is TGTGCCAGCTCTGCACCCGGGGAGCTGTTTTTT. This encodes CASSAPGELFF.

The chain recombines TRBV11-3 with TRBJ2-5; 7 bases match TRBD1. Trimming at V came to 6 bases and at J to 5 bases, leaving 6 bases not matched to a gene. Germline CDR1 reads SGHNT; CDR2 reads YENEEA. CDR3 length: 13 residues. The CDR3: CASRPTGDETQYF. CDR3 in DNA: TGTGCCAGCAGACCTACAGGGGATGAGACCCAGTACTTC.

Here the CDR3 DNA reads TGTGCCAGTAGGGGGACGGCGGCAACTAATGAAAAACTGTTTTTT. Translating it yields CASRGTAATNEKLFF. The rearrangement joins TRBV19 to TRBJ1-4; tentative D call: TRBD1 (5 bases). From germline, CDR1 is LNHDA and CDR2 SQIVND (reference sequence). CDR3 length equals 15 residues. Trimming cost V 6 bases and J 0 bases, with 11 bases left between them. Looking up the rest from reference TRBV19 and TRBJ1-4 gives the full variable domain: DGGITQSPKYLFRKEGQNVTLSCEQNLNHDAMYWYRQDPGQGLRLIYYSQIVNDFQKGDIAEGYSVSREKKESFPLTVTSAQKNPTAFYLCASRGTAATNEKLFFGSGTQLSVL.

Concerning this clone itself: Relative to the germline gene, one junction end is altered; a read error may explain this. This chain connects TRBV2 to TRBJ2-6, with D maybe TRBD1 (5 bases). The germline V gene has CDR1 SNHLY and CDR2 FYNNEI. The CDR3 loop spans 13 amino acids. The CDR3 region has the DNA TGTGCCGGCAGGGTCTCTGGGGCCAACGTCCTGACTTTC. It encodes CAGRVSGANVLTF.

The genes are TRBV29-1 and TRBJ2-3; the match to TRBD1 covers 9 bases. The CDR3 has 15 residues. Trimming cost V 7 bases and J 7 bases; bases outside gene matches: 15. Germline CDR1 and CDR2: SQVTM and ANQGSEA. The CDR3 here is CSATSRDRVLNTQYF. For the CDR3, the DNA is TGCAGCGCAACTTCAAGGGACAGGGTATTGAATACGCAGTATTTT.

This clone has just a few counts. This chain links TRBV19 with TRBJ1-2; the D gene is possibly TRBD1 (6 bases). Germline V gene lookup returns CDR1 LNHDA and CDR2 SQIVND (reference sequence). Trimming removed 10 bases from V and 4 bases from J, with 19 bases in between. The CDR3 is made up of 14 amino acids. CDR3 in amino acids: CATRPRGGSYGYTF. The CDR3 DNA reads TGTGCCACGAGACCTCGGGGGGGCAGCTATGGCTACACCTTC.

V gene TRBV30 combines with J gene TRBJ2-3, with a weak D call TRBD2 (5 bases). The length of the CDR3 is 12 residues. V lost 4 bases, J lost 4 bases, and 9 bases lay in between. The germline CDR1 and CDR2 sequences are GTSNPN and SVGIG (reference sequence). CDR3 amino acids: CAWTRGSDTQYF. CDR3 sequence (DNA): TGTGCCTGGACCCGCGGGTCAGATACGCAGTATTTT.